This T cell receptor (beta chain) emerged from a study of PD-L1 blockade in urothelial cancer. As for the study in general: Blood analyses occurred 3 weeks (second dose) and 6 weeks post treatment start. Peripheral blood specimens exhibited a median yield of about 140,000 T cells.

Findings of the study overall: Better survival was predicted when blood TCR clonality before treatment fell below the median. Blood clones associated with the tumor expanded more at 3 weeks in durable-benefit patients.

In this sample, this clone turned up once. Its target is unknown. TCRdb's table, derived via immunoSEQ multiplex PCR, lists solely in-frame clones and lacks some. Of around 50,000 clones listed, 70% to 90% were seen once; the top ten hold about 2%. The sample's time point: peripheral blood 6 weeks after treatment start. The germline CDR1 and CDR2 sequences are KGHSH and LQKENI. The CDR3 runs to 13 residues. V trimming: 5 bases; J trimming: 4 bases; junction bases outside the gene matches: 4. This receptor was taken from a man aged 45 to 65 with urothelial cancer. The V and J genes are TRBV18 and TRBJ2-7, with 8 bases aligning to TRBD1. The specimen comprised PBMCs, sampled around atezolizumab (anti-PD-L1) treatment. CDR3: CASSDRGPYEQYF. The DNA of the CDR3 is TGTGCCAGCTCAGACAGGGGTCCTTACGAGCAGTACTTC.